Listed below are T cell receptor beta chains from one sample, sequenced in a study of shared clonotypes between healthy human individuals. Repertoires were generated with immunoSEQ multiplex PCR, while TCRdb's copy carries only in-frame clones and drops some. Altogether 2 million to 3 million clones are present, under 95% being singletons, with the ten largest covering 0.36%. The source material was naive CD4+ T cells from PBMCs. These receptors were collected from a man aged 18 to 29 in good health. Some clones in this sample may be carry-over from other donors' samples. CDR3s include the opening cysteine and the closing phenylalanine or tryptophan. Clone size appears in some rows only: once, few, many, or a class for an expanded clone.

cdr3_aa: CASSSKPSGGSYEQYF
v_call: TRBV11-2
clone_size: .
j_call: TRBJ2-7
cdr3_length: 16

cdr3_aa: CASSVETGATYEQYF
v_call: TRBV9
clone_size: .
j_call: TRBJ2-7
cdr3_length: 15

cdr3_aa: CAWSLQGGQPQHF
v_call: TRBV30
clone_size: .
j_call: TRBJ1-5
cdr3_length: 13

cdr3_aa: CASSSDREDEQYF
v_call: TRBV7-3
clone_size: .
j_call: TRBJ2-7
cdr3_length: 13

cdr3_aa: CASSPPSDTQYF
v_call: TRBV5-1
clone_size: .
j_call: TRBJ2-3
cdr3_length: 12

cdr3_aa: CAISGQGGNEQYF
v_call: TRBV10-3
clone_size: once
j_call: TRBJ2-7
cdr3_length: 13

cdr3_aa: CATSRDLGQAQGETQYF
v_call: TRBV15
clone_size: .
j_call: TRBJ2-5
cdr3_length: 17

cdr3_aa: CASSEQGAPNQPQHF
v_call: TRBV2
clone_size: .
j_call: TRBJ1-5
cdr3_length: 15

cdr3_aa: CASSDRDRSSYEQYF
v_call: TRBV27
clone_size: .
j_call: .
cdr3_length: 15

cdr3_aa: CASMELAAEQYF
v_call: TRBV2
clone_size: .
j_call: TRBJ2-7
cdr3_length: 12

cdr3_aa: CASSSGTGRGTSTDTQYF
v_call: TRBV5-1
clone_size: .
j_call: TRBJ2-3
cdr3_length: 18

cdr3_aa: CASSFGTSSYEQYF
v_call: TRBV7-2
clone_size: .
j_call: TRBJ2-7
cdr3_length: 14

cdr3_aa: CANSIKAAGVRSDTQYF
v_call: TRBV28
clone_size: .
j_call: TRBJ2-3
cdr3_length: 17

cdr3_aa: CASSSPLEQYF
v_call: TRBV6-6
clone_size: .
j_call: TRBJ2-7
cdr3_length: 11

cdr3_aa: CASSFTGGPGSEQYF
v_call: TRBV7-9
clone_size: .
j_call: TRBJ2-7
cdr3_length: 15

cdr3_aa: CASSLAGEPQETQYF
v_call: TRBV28
clone_size: .
j_call: TRBJ2-5
cdr3_length: 15

cdr3_aa: CATRDRGSGNTIYF
v_call: TRBV19
clone_size: .
j_call: TRBJ1-3
cdr3_length: 14

cdr3_aa: CASSFPGSMNTEAFF
v_call: TRBV28
clone_size: .
j_call: TRBJ1-1
cdr3_length: 15

cdr3_aa: CASSLWETQYF
v_call: TRBV7-9
clone_size: .
j_call: TRBJ2-5
cdr3_length: 11

cdr3_aa: CAGAPAGYSNQPQHF
v_call: TRBV28
clone_size: .
j_call: TRBJ1-5
cdr3_length: 15

cdr3_aa: CASADGGSVVAFF
v_call: TRBV12-5
clone_size: .
j_call: TRBJ1-1
cdr3_length: 13

cdr3_aa: CASSLLSPEKAKNIQYF
v_call: TRBV7-9
clone_size: .
j_call: TRBJ2-4
cdr3_length: 17

cdr3_aa: CASSIGLAGGSDTQYF
v_call: TRBV19
clone_size: .
j_call: TRBJ2-3
cdr3_length: 16

cdr3_aa: CASSLFAGGQGREQYF
v_call: TRBV7-8
clone_size: .
j_call: TRBJ2-7
cdr3_length: 16

cdr3_aa: CASSPDYGYTF
v_call: TRBV28
clone_size: .
j_call: TRBJ1-2
cdr3_length: 11

cdr3_aa: CASSLEAGSFSPLHF
v_call: TRBV6-5
clone_size: .
j_call: TRBJ1-6
cdr3_length: 15

cdr3_aa: CASGGAYYGYTF
v_call: TRBV5-1
clone_size: .
j_call: TRBJ1-2
cdr3_length: 12

cdr3_aa: CASSYDRNYGYTF
v_call: TRBV6-5
clone_size: .
j_call: TRBJ1-2
cdr3_length: 13

cdr3_aa: CSVERTSGRETQYF
v_call: TRBV29-1
clone_size: once
j_call: TRBJ2-5
cdr3_length: 14

cdr3_aa: CASKASGEQYF
v_call: TRBV27
clone_size: .
j_call: TRBJ2-7
cdr3_length: 11

cdr3_aa: CASSLDSGGHTIYF
v_call: TRBV5-6
clone_size: .
j_call: TRBJ1-3
cdr3_length: 14

cdr3_aa: CATSSVNEKLFF
v_call: TRBV15
clone_size: .
j_call: TRBJ1-4
cdr3_length: 12

cdr3_aa: CASSRGDSNEKLFF
v_call: TRBV19
clone_size: once
j_call: TRBJ1-4
cdr3_length: 14

cdr3_aa: CASSRFSALEQYF
v_call: TRBV5-1
clone_size: .
j_call: TRBJ2-7
cdr3_length: 13

cdr3_aa: CASSFWGGGSPLHF
v_call: TRBV11-2
clone_size: .
j_call: TRBJ1-6
cdr3_length: 14

cdr3_aa: CASSLATHYEQYF
v_call: TRBV5-1
clone_size: .
j_call: TRBJ2-7
cdr3_length: 13

cdr3_aa: CASSQVAQPINQPQHF
v_call: TRBV4-1
clone_size: .
j_call: TRBJ1-5
cdr3_length: 16

cdr3_aa: CASSEGNEKLFF
v_call: TRBV28
clone_size: .
j_call: TRBJ1-4
cdr3_length: 12

cdr3_aa: CASSTSILGTEAFF
v_call: TRBV9
clone_size: .
j_call: TRBJ1-1
cdr3_length: 14

cdr3_aa: CSVEQESVYGYTF
v_call: TRBV29-1
clone_size: few
j_call: TRBJ1-2
cdr3_length: 13

cdr3_aa: CASSHSGTRSYEQYF
v_call: TRBV6-5
clone_size: .
j_call: TRBJ2-7
cdr3_length: 15

cdr3_aa: CASSFRDRGYEQYF
v_call: TRBV6-5
clone_size: .
j_call: TRBJ2-7
cdr3_length: 14